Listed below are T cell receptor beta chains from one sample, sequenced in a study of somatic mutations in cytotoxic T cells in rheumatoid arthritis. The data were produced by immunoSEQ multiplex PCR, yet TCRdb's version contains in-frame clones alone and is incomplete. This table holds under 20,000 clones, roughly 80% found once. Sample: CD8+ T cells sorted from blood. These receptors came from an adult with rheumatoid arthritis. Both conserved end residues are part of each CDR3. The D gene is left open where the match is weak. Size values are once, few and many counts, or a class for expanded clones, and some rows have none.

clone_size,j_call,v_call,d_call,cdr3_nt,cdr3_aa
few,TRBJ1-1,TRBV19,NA,TGTGCCAGTAGACGGGGGAACACTGAAGCTTTCTTT,CASRRGNTEAFF
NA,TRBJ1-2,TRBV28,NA,TGTGCCAGCAGTTTAACAAGGAACGGTTACCCCTATGGCTACACCTTC,CASSLTRNGYPYGYTF
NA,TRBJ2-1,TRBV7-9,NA,TGTGCCAGCAGCTTCTGGGACTACAATGAGCAGTTCTTC,CASSFWDYNEQFF
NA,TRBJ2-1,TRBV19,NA,TGTGCCAGTAGTACCATCTACAATGAGCAGTTCTTC,CASSTIYNEQFF
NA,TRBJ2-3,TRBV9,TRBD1,TGTGCCAGCAGCGTCGAGGGACAGGGCGGTCCCACAGATACGCAGTATTTT,CASSVEGQGGPTDTQYF
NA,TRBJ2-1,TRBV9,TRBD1,TGTGCCAGCAGCGTAGATACAGGGGGCCCTCCACAAGAGCAGTTCTTC,CASSVDTGGPPQEQFF
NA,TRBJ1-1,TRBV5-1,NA,TGCGCCAGCAGCTTGGCCATGACAGGCACTGAAGCTTTCTTT,CASSLAMTGTEAFF
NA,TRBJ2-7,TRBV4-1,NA,TGCGCCAGCAGCCAAGGCAAGGGGTCCTACGAGCAGTACTTC,CASSQGKGSYEQYF
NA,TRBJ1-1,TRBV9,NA,TGTGCCAGCAGCGGACCACAGGGACCTGAAGCTTTCTTT,CASSGPQGPEAFF
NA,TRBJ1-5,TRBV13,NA,TGTGCCAGCAGCGGGGGTGATAGCAATCAGCCCCAGCATTTT,CASSGGDSNQPQHF
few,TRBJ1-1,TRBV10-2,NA,TGCGCCAGCAGTGAGTCGGCCAGAATGAACACTGAAGCTTTCTTT,CASSESARMNTEAFF
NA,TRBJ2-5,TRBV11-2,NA,TGTGCCAGCAGCTTAGTACGGGGGGCGTGGGAGACCCAGTACTTC,CASSLVRGAWETQYF
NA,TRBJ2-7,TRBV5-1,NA,TGCGCCAGCAGCTTGGTCAACAGGGACTACGAGCAGTACTTC,CASSLVNRDYEQYF
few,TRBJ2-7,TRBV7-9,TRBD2,TGTGCCAGCAGCAGCCGGGAGGCTTACGAGCAGTACTTC,CASSSREAYEQYF
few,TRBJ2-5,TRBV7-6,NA,TGTGCCAGCAGCTACCGGGCTAGCGGACCCTTTGAAGGGGGCGAGACCCAGTACTTC,CASSYRASGPFEGGETQYF
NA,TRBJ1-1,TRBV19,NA,TGTGCCAGTAGTATCAGGGGAGAGTTGTCTGAAGCTTTCTTT,CASSIRGELSEAFF
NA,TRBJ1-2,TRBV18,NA,TGTGCCAGCTCACGCTACAGCTTCTATGGCTACACCTTC,CASSRYSFYGYTF
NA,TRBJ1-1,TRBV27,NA,TGTGCCAGCAGTCCCCCAGTTCCGGGCCGAGGGGTTCGGACTGAAGCTTTCTTT,CASSPPVPGRGVRTEAFF
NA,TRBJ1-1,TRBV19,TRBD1,TGTGCCAGTAGTATCGAGGGGGCGGTAAGTCGGACTGAAGCTTTCTTT,CASSIEGAVSRTEAFF
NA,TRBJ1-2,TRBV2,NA,TGTGCCACGTGGGAGGGCCCGGGCTATGGCTACACCTTC,CATWEGPGYGYTF
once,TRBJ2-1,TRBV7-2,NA,TGTGCCAGCAGCCCGACAGCTTACAATGAGCAGTTCTTC,CASSPTAYNEQFF
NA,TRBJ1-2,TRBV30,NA,TGTGCCTCGGGGGAGAGGGGCTACACCTTC,CASGERGYTF
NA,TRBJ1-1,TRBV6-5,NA,TGTGCCAGCAGTTCAACTAGCAGGGGATCTGAAGCTTTCTTT,CASSSTSRGSEAFF
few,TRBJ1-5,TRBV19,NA,TGTGCCAGTAGAGGAGGGCGCAGACAGCCCCAGCATTTT,CASRGGRRQPQHF
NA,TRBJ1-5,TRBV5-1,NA,TGCGCCGGACCCAAGCAAGTGGAGCCCCAGCATTTT,CAGPKQVEPQHF
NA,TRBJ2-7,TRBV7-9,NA,TGTGCCAGCAGCTTAGATTACGAGCAGTACTTC,CASSLDYEQYF
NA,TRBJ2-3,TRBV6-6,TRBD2,TGTGCCAGCAGTTACGCCTTCGCGGGGGTATCAGATACGCAGTATTTT,CASSYAFAGVSDTQYF
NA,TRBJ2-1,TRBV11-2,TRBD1,TGTGCCAGCAGCGACAGGGAGAGCTCCTACAATGAGCAGTTCTTC,CASSDRESSYNEQFF
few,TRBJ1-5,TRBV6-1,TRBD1,TGTGCCAGCAGGGACAGGTATAGCAATCAGCCCCAGCATTTT,CASRDRYSNQPQHF
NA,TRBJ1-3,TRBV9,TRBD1,TGTGCCAGCAGCAACTCCCTCGACAGGGGGCGATTTGGAAACACCATATATTTT,CASSNSLDRGRFGNTIYF
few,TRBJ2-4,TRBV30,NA,TGTGCCTGGGAGATAAGTGGGGCCAAAAACATTCAGTACTTC,CAWEISGAKNIQYF
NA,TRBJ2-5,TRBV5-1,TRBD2,TGCGCCAGCAGCTGGAGCGGGGGGAGTCTGGAGACCCAGTACTTC,CASSWSGGSLETQYF
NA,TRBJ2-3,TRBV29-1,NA,TGCAGCGTTGGGGCTAGCGGCACAGATACGCAGTATTTT,CSVGASGTDTQYF
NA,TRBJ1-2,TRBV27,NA,TGTGCCAGCAGTTTAACAAAAGGGTTCTATGGCTACACCTTC,CASSLTKGFYGYTF
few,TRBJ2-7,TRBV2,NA,TGTGCCAGCAGCAGGGGGGCTGACTACGAGCAGTACTTC,CASSRGADYEQYF
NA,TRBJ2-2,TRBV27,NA,TGTGCCAGCACCCCCTCCGCGGGGGACAGTACAACCGGGGAGCTGTTTTTT,CASTPSAGDSTTGELFF
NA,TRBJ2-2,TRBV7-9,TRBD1,TGTGCCAGCAGCGCCACACAGGGGTCCGGGGAGCTGTTTTTT,CASSATQGSGELFF
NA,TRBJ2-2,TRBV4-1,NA,TGCGCCAGCAGCCCTATCGAAACCGGGGAGCTGTTTTTT,CASSPIETGELFF
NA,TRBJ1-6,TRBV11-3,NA,TGTGCCAGCAGCTTCCGGTACTCACCCCTCCACTTT,CASSFRYSPLHF
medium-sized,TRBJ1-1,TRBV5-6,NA,TGTGCCAGCAGCTTAGGGGGAAACACTGAAGCTTTCTTT,CASSLGGNTEAFF
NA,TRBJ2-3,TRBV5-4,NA,TGTGCCAGCAGCTTGGGGGATTGGGACAGCACAGATACGCAGTATTTT,CASSLGDWDSTDTQYF
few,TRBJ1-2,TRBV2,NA,TGTGCCAGCAGTAGAAAGAGGGGAACCTTC,CASSRKRGTF
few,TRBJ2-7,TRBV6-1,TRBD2,TGTGCCAGCAGTGAAGCGGGCGGGGGGAGGTACGAGCAGTACTTC,CASSEAGGGRYEQYF
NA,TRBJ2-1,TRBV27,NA,TGTGCCAGCAGTTTATCGGCTGGATCCTACAATGAGCAGTTCTTC,CASSLSAGSYNEQFF
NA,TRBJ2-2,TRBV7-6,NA,TGTGCCAGCAGCTTTCAAGCAGCGGCGCCGGCCGAAGGAGACAGGAGTACCGGGGAGCTGTTTTTT,CASSFQAAAPAEGDRSTGELFF
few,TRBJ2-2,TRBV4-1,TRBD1,TGCGCCAGCAGCGGACAGGGTTCAGGCGGGGAGCTGTTTTTT,CASSGQGSGGELFF
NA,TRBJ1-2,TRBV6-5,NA,TGTGCCAGCAGCCCGGACGGAACCTATGGCTACACCTTC,CASSPDGTYGYTF
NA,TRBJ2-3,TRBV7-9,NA,TGTGCCAGCAGCTTAGTAGGGGGGGAAACAGATACGCAGTATTTT,CASSLVGGETDTQYF
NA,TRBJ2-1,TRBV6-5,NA,TGTGCCAGCAGTTCCCTCACCGAGGAGCAGTTCTTC,CASSSLTEEQFF
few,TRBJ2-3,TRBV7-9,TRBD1,TGTGCCAGCAGCACCGACAGGGGGGTGGATACGCAGTATTTT,CASSTDRGVDTQYF